This T cell receptor beta chain stems from a study of blood T cell repertoires in COVID-19. On the study more broadly: Researchers got acute and convalescent COVID-19 samples from the United States, Italy and Spain. Sample material is recorded as cDNA or gDNA derived from T cells, B-cell-depleted T cells, or PBMCs.

Authors' data handling: The assay estimated nucleated cells by amplifying reference gene primers. Only in-frame clones appear in the TCRdb table, and some are missing; sequencing was by immunoSEQ multiplex PCR. The V and J calls and the clone size are those of that table, but D and trimming were determined from the DNA. The table shows tens of thousands of clones, with roughly three quarters occurring only once. V was pared by 11 bases and J by 2 bases, with 9 bases of the junction left unmatched. CDR1 and CDR2 from the germline V gene are MGHRA and YSYEKL. The CDR3 spans 14 residues. V is TRBV4-1 and J is TRBJ2-3; 8 positions match TRBD2. Sample: peripheral blood. The source of this sequence is a woman aged 55-70 years with acute or convalescent COVID-19. CDR3 bases: TGCGCCTTTGGGAGCGGGGGATCCACAGATACGCAGTATTTT. This encodes CAFGSGGSTDTQYF.